Below, 8 T cell receptor beta chains from the same sample are listed, as sequenced in a study of control samples from healthy donors and cancer patients. Only in-frame clones appear in the TCRdb table, and some are missing; sequencing was by immunoSEQ multiplex PCR. The table lists 79,000 or so clones, about 89% of them singletons. Input material: PBMCs. These receptors were obtained from a woman aged 45-65 years with colorectal cancer.

This sequence joins TRBV7-2 and TRBJ1-2; no definite D call. The CDR3 spans 14 residues. The germline V gene encodes CDR1 SGHTA and CDR2 FQGNSA. V was shortened by 1 base and J by 5 bases, with 11 bases between the two germline ends. The CDR3 nucleotides read TGTGCCAGCAGCTTAGGTTCGGTAGTATATGGCTACACCTTC. This translates into CASSLGSVVYGYTF.

V gene TRBV7-3 combines with J gene TRBJ2-2; D is ambiguous. Trimming removed 2 bases from V and 3 bases from J, with 7 bases in between. The CDR3 is 14 amino acids. Germline V gene data show CDR1 as SGHTA and CDR2 as FQGTGA. CDR3 sequence: CASSLQPYTGELFF. Written as DNA, the CDR3 is TGTGCCAGCAGCTTACAGCCTTACACCGGGGAGCTGTTTTTT.

The V and J genes are TRBV25-1 and TRBJ1-4; D call uncertain. This CDR3 is built from 14 residues. Germline V lookup: CDR1 MGHDK, CDR2 SYGVNS. Between the trimmed V and J ends, which lost 3 bases and 3 bases, there was a span of 8 bases. For the CDR3, the DNA is TGTGCCAGCAGTGACGGGGTGGCTAATGAAAAACTGTTTTTT. Amino acids: CASSDGVANEKLFF.

The V and J genes are TRBV6-2 or TRBV6-3 and TRBJ2-5; D unclear. This CDR3 contains 13 residues. V gave up 2 bases and J gave up 5 bases, with 9 bases separating them. Germline CDR1 MNHEY, CDR2 SVGEGT. The DNA for the CDR3 is TGTGCCAGCAGTTACCCAGAGTCGGAGACCCAGTACTTC. Protein product: CASSYPESETQYF.

This clone occurred once. J is TRBJ1-3 and V is TRBV3-1 (or the pseudogene TRBV3-2); D gene unclear. There are 13 residues in the CDR3. The V and J ends lost 4 bases and 2 bases respectively, with 6 bases between them. The germline CDR1 and CDR2 sequences are LGHDT and YNNKEL (reference sequence). This CDR3 is CASSLGPGNTIYF. Here the CDR3 DNA reads TGTGCCAGCAGCCTAGGCCCTGGAAACACCATATATTTT.

Concerning this clone itself: The junction and the germline gene differ at one end; a read error may be behind it. This chain uses TRBV3-1 (or the pseudogene TRBV3-2) with TRBJ2-5; 8 bases match TRBD2. This CDR3 has 15 residues. Germline assignment: CDR1 LGHDT and CDR2 YNNKEL (reference sequence). The CDR3 DNA follows: TGTGCCAGCAGGCAAGGCGGGGGGAGCCAAGAGACCCAGTACTTC. Protein sequence: CASRQGGGSQETQYF.

By its share, this clone is medium-sized (0.01 to 0.1%). The chain carries TRBV10-1 and TRBJ1-1, with D possibly being TRBD1 (5 bases). Germline V gene sequence: CDR1 WNHNN, CDR2 SYGVQD (reference sequence). The CDR3 is made up of 15 amino acids. V lost 4 bases, J lost 3 bases, and 15 bases lay in between. The CDR3 nucleotides read TGCGCCAGCAGTGGACGGGGGGACCGCTACACTGAAGCTTTCTTT. As protein: CASSGRGDRYTEAFF.

J is TRBJ1-5 and V is TRBV7-8; weak D call: TRBD1 (6 bases). The CDR3 runs to 15 residues. V lost 1 base and J 7 bases, leaving 14 bases between the germline ends. Germline V gene lookup returns CDR1 SGHVS and CDR2 FQNEAQ. CDR3 loop: CASSLEQGKRQPQHF. The CDR3 region has the DNA TGTGCCAGCAGCTTAGAACAGGGCAAGAGGCAGCCCCAGCATTTT.